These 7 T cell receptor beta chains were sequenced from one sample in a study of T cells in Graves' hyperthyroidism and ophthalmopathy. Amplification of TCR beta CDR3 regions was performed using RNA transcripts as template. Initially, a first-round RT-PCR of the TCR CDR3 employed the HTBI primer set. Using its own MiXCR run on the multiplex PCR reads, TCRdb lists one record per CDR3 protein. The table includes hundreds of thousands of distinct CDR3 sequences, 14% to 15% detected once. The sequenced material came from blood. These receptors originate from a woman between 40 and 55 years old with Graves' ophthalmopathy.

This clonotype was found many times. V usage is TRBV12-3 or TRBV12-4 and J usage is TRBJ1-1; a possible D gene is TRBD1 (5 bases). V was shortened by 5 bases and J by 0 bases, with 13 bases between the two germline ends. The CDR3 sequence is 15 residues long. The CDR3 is CASSTTGTVNTEAFF. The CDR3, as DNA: TGTGCCAGCAGTACTACCGGGACGGTGAACACTGAAGCTTTCTTT.

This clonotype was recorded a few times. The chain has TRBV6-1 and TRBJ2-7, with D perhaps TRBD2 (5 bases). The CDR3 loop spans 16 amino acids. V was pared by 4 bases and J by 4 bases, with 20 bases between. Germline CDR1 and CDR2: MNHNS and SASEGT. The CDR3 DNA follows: TGTGCCAGCAGTGGACCGGGATCTGTCGTTCCTTACGAGCAGTACTTC. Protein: CASSGPGSVVPYEQYF.

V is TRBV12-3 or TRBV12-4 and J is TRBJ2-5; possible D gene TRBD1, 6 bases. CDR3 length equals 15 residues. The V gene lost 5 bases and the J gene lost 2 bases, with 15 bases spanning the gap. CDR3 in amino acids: CASSAGQIGQETQYF. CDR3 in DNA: TGTGCCAGCAGTGCCGGACAGATTGGGCAAGAGACCCAGTACTTC.

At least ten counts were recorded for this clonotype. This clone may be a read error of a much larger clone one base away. DNA for the CDR3: TGTGCCAGCAGTTACTACACCGGGGAGCTGTTTTTT. Amino acid sequence: CASSYYTGELFF. This chain uses TRBV28 with TRBJ2-2, with D hard to call. Between the trimmed V and J ends, which lost 4 bases and 3 bases, there was a span of 3 bases. The CDR3 has 12 amino acids. Germline V CDR1 and CDR2: MDHEN, SYDVKM.

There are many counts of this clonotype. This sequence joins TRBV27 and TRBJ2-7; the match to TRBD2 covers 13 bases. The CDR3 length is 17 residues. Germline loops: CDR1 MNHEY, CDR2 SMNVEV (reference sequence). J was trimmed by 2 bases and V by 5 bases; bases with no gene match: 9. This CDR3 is CASSLIPTSGGAYEQYF. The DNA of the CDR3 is TGTGCCAGCAGTCTCATCCCTACTAGCGGGGGGGCCTACGAGCAGTACTTC.

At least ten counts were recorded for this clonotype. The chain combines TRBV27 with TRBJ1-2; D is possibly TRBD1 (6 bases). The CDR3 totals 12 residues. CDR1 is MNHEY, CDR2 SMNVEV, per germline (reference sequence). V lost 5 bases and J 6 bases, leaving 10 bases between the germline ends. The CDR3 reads CASSRTGNGYTF. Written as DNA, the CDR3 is TGTGCCAGCAGTAGAACAGGGAATGGCTACACCTTC.

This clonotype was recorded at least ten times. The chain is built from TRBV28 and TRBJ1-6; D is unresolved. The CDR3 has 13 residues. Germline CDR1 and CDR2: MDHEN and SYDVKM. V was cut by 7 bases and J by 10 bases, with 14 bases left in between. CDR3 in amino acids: CASNPREGSPLHF. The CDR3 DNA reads TGTGCCAGCAACCCTAGGGAGGGATCACCCCTCCACTTT.